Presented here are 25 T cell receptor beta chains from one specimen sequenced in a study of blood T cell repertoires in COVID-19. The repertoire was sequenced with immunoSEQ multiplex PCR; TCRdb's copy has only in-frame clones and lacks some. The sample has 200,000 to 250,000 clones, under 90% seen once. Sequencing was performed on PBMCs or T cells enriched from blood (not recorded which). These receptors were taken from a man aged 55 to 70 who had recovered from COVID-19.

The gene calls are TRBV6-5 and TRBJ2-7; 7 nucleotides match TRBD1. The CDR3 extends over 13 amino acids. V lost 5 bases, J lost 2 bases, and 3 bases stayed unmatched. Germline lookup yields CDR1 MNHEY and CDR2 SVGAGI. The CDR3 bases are TGTGCCAGCAGTCAGGGACAGACCTACGAGCAGTACTTC. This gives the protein CASSQGQTYEQYF.

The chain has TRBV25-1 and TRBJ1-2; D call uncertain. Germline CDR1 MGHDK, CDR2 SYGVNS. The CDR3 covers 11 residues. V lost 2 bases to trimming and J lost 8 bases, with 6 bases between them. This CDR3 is CASSEQRGYTF. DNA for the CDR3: TGTGCCAGCAGTGAACAGAGGGGCTACACCTTC.

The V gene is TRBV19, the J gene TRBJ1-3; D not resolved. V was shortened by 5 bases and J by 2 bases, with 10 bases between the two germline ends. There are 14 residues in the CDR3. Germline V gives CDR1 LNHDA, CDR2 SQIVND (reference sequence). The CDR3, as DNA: TGTGCCAGTAGTCCGGGGAGGACTGGAAACACCATATATTTT. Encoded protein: CASSPGRTGNTIYF.

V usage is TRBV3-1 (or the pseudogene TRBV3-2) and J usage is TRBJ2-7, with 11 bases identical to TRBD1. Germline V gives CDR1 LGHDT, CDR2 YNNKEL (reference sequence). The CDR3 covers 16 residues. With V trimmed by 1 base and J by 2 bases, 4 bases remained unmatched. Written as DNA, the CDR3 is TGTGCCAGCAGCCAAGGTTGGGGACAGGGGGCCTACGAGCAGTACTTC. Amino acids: CASSQGWGQGAYEQYF.

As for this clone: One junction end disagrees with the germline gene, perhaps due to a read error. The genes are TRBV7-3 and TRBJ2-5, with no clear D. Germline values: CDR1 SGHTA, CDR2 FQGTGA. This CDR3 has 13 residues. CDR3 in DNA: TGTGCCAGCAGCTTAATGGGCCAAGGGACCCAGTACTTC. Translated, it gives CASSLMGQGTQYF.

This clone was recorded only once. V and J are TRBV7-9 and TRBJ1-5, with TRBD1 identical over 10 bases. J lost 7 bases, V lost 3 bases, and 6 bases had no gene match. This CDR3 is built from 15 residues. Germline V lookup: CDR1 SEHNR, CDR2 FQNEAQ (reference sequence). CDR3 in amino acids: CASSFGTGVLQPQHF. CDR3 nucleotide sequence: TGTGCCAGCAGCTTCGGGACAGGGGTCCTCCAGCCCCAGCATTTT.

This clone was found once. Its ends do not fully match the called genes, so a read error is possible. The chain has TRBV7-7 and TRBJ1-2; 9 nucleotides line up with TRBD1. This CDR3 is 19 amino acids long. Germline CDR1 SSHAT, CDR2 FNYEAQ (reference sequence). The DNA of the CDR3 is TGTGCTAGCAGCCAGAAGGTCCTGTACAGGGGGCATGCTAACTATGGCTACACCTTC. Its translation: CASSQKVLYRGHANYGYTF.

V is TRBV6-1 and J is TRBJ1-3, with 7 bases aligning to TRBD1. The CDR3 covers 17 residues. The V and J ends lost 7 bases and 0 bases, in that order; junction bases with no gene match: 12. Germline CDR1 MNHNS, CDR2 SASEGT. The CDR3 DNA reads TGTGCCAGCAATGATGACAGGGCTCCTTACTCTGGAAACACCATATATTTT. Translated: CASNDDRAPYSGNTIYF.

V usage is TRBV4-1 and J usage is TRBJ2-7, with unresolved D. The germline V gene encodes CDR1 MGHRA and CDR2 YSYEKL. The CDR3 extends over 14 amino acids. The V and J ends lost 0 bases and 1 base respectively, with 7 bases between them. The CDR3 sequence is CASSQDLGSYEQYF. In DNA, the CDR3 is TGCGCCAGCAGCCAAGATCTAGGTTCCTACGAGCAGTACTTC.

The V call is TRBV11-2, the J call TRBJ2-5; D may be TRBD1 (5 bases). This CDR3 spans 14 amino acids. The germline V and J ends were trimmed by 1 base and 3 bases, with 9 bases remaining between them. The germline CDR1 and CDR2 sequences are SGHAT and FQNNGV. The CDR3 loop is CASSLVVGEETQYF. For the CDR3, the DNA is TGTGCCAGCAGCTTAGTCGTAGGGGAAGAGACCCAGTACTTC.

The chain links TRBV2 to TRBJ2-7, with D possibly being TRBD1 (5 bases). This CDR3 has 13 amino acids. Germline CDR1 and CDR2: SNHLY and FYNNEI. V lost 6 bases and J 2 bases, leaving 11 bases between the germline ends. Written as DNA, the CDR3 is TGTGCCAGCAGCCCAGGGTTACCCTACGAGCAGTACTTC. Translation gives CASSPGLPYEQYF.

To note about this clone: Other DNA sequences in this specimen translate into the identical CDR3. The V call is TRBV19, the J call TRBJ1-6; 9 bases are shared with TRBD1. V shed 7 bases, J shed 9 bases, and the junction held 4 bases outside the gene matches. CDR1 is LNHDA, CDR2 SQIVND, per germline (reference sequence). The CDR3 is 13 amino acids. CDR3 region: CASTRDRASPLHF. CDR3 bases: TGTGCCAGTACCCGGGACAGGGCTTCACCCCTCCACTTT.

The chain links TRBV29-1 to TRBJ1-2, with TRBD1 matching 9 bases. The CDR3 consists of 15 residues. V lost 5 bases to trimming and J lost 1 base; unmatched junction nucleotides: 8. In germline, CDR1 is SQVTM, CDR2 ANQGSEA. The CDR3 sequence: CSVLAGTGLNYGYTF. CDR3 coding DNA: TGCAGCGTTTTAGCCGGGACAGGGCTTAACTATGGCTACACCTTC. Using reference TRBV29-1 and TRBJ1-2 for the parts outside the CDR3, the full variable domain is SAVISQKPSRDICQRGTSLTIQCQVDSQVTMMFWYRQQPGQSLTLIATANQGSEATYESGFVIDKFPISRPNLTFSTLTVSNMSPEDSSIYLCSVLAGTGLNYGYTFGSGTRLTVV.

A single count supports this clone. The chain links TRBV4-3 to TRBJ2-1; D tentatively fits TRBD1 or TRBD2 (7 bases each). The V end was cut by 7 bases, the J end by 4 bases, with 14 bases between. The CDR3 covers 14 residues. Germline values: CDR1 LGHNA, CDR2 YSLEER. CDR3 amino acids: CASNQGGPYNEQFF. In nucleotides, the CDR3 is TGCGCCAGCAACCAGGGGGGGCCGTACAATGAGCAGTTCTTC.

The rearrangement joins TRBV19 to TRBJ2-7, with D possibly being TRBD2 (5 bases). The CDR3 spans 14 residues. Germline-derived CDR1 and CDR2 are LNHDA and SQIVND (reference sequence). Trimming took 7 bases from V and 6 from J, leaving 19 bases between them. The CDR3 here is CASTGRESPSEQYF. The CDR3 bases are TGTGCCAGTACCGGCCGGGAAAGCCCTTCCGAGCAGTACTTC.

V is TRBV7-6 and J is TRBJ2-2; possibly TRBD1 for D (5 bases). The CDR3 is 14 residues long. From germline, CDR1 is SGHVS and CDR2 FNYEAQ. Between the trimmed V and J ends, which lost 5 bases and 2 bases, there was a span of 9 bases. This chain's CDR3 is CASSLQVNTGELFF. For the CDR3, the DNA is TGTGCCAGCAGCCTACAGGTTAACACCGGGGAGCTGTTTTTT.

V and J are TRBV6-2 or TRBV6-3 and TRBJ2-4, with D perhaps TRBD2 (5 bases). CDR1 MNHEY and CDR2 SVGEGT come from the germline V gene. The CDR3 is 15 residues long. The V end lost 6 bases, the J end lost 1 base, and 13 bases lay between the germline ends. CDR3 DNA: TGTGCCAGCAGCTTCGGCCCGGGGGCCAAAAACATTCAGTACTTC. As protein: CASSFGPGAKNIQYF.

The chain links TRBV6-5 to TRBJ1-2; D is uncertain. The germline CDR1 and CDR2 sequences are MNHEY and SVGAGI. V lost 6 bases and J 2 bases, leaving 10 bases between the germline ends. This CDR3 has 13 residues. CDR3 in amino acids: CASSTGVNYGYTF. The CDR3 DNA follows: TGTGCCAGCAGCACCGGGGTAAACTATGGCTACACCTTC.

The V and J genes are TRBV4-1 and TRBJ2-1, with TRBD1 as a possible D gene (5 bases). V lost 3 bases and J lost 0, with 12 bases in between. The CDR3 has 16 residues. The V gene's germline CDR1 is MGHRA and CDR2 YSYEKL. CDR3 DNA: TGCGCCAGCAGCCAGGTGGACATGATCTCCTACAATGAGCAGTTCTTC. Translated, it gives CASSQVDMISYNEQFF.

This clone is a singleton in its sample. CDR3: CAWSVERSYGYTF. The CDR3 nucleotides are TGTGCCTGGAGTGTAGAGCGCTCCTATGGCTACACCTTC. This chain uses TRBV30 with TRBJ1-2; no clear D. Germline V gene lookup returns CDR1 GTSNPN and CDR2 SVGIG (reference sequence). The CDR3 sequence is 13 residues long. Between the trimmed V and J ends, which lost 0 bases and 4 bases, there was a span of 9 bases.

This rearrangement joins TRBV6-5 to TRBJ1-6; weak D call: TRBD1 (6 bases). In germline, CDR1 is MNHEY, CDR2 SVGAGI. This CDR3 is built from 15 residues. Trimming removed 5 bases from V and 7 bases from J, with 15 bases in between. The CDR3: CASSMQGPNNSPLHF. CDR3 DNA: TGTGCCAGCAGTATGCAGGGGCCTAACAATTCACCCCTCCACTTT.

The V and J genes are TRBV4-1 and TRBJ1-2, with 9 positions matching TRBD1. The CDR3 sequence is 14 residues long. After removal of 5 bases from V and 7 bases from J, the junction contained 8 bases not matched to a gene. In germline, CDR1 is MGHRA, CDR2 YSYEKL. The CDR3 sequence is CASSSGTGKSGYTF. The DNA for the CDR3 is TGCGCCAGCAGCTCCGGGACAGGGAAGAGTGGCTACACCTTC.

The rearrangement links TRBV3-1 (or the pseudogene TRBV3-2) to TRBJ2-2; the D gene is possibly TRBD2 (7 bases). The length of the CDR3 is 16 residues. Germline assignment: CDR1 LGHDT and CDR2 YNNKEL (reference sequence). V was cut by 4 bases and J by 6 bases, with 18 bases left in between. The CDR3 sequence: CASSPRGEGVPGELFF. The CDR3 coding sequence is TGTGCCAGCAGCCCCCGCGGGGAGGGGGTACCCGGGGAGCTGTTTTTT.

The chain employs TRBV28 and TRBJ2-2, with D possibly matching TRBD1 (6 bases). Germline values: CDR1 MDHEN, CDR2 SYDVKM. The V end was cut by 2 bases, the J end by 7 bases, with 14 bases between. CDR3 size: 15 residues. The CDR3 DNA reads TGTGCCAGCAGTTTAGCGACAGGCGGCAGCGGGGAGCTGTTTTTT. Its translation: CASSLATGGSGELFF.

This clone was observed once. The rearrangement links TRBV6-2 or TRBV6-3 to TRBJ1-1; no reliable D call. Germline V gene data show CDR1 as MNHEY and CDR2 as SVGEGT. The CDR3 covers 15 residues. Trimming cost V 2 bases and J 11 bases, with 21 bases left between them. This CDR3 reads CASSYQDLPGVKAFF. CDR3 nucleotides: TGTGCCAGCAGTTACCAGGACCTCCCCGGGGTAAAGGCTTTCTTT.